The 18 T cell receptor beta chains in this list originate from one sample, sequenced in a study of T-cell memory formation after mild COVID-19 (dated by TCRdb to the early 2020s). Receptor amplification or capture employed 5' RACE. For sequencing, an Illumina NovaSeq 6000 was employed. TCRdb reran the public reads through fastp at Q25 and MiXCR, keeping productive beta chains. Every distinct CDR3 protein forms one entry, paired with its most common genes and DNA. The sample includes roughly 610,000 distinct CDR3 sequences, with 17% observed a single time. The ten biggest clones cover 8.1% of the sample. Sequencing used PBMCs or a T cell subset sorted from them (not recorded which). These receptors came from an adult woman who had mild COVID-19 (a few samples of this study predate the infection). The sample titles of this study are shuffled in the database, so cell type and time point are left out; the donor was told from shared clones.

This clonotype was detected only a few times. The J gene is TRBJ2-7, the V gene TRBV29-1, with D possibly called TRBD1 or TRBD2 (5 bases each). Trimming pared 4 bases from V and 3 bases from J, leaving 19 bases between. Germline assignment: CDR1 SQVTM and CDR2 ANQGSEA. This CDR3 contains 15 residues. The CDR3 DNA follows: TGCAGCGTTGCCCCCCCGGGACGTACCAACTACGAGCAGTACTTC. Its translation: CSVAPPGRTNYEQYF.

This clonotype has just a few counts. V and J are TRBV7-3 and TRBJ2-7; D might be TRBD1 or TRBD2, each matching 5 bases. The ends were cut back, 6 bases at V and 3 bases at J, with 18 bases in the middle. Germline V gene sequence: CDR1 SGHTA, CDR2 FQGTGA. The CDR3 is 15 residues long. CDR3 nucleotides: TGTGCCAGCAGTCAGGGTGGGGAGCGAGTCTACGAGCAGTACTTC. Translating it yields CASSQGGERVYEQYF.

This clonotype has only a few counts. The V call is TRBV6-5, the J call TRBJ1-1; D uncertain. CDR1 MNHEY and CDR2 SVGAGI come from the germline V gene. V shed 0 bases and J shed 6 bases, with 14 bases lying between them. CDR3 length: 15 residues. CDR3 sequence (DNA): TGTGCCAGCAGTTACTCGGGCGGAAGGAATGCTGAAGCTTTCTTT. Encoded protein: CASSYSGGRNAEAFF.

Written as DNA, the CDR3 is TGTGCCACCGCCAGTTCGACTAATGAAAAACTGTTTTTT. It encodes CATASSTNEKLFF. The V call is TRBV15, the J call TRBJ1-4; no clear D. The germline CDR1 and CDR2 sequences are LNHNV and YYDKDF (reference sequence). This CDR3 region has 13 residues. The ends were cut back, 8 bases at V and 2 bases at J, with 9 bases in the middle. Full variable domain (outside the CDR3, taken from reference TRBV15 and TRBJ1-4): DAMVIQNPRYQVTQFGKPVTLSCSQTLNHNVMYWYQQKSSQAPKLLFHYYDKDFNNEADTPDNFQSRRPNTSFCFLDIRSPGLGDTAMYLCATASSTNEKLFFGSGTQLSVL.

The DNA for the CDR3 is TGTGCCAGCAGCTCGGCCAGGTACGAGCAGTACTTC. Its protein product is CASSSARYEQYF. The chain employs TRBV5-4 and TRBJ2-7; D call uncertain. The CDR3 covers 12 residues. The germline V gene encodes CDR1 SGHNT and CDR2 YYREEE (reference sequence). Trimming removed 3 bases from V and 4 bases from J, with 8 bases in between.

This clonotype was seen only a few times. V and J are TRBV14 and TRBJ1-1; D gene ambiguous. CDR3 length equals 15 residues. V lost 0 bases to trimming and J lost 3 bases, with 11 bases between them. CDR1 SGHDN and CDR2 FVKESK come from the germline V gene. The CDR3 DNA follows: TGTGCCAGCAGCCAAGAAGTCGGTCGGGACACTGAAGCTTTCTTT. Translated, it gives CASSQEVGRDTEAFF.

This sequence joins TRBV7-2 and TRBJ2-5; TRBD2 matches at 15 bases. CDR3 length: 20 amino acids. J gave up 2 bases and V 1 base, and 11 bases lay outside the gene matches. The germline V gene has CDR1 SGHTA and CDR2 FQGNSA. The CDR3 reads CASSLGPGTSGRREQETQYF. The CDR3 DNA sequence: TGTGCCAGCAGCTTAGGCCCGGGGACTAGCGGGAGGAGAGAACAAGAGACCCAGTACTTC.

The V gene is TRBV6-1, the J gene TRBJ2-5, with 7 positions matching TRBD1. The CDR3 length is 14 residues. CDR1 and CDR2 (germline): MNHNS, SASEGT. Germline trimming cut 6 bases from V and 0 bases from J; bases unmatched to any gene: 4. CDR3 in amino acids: CASSLDRNQETQYF. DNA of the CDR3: TGTGCCAGCAGCTTGGACAGGAACCAAGAGACCCAGTACTTC.

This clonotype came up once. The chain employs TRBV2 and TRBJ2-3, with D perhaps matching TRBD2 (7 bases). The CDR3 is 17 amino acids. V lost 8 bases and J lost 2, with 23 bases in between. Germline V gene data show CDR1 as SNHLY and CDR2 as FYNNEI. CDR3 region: CASLTGGTFLHTDTQYF. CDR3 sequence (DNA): TGTGCCAGCCTAACGGGGGGCACATTCCTACACACAGATACGCAGTATTTT.

CDR3 nucleotide sequence: TGTGCCAGCAGCCACAGGAGCTACACCGGGACCGGGGAGCTGTTTTTT. Its protein is CASSHRSYTGTGELFF. The V call is TRBV6-5, the J call TRBJ2-2; possible D gene TRBD1, 5 bases. Germline V gene data show CDR1 as MNHEY and CDR2 as SVGAGI. With 6 bases removed from V and 5 bases from J, the gap between germline ends came to 19 bases. The CDR3 is 16 amino acids.

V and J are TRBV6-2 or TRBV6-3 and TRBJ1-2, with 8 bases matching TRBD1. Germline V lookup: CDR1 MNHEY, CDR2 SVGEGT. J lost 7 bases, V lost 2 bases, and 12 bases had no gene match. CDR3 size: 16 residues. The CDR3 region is CASSYGTGSQGRGYTF. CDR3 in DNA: TGTGCCAGCAGTTACGGGACAGGTTCTCAAGGACGTGGCTACACCTTC.

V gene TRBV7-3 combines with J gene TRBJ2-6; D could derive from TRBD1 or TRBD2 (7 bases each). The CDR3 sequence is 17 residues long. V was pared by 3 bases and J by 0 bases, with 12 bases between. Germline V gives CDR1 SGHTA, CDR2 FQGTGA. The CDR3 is CASSFRGGLSGANVLTF. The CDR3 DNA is TGTGCCAGCAGCTTCAGGGGGGGCCTCTCTGGGGCCAACGTCCTGACTTTC.

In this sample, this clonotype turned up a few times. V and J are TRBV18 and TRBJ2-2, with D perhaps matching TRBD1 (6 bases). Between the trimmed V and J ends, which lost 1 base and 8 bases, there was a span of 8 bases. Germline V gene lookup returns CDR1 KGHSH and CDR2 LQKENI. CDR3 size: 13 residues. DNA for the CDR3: TGTGCCAGCTCACCACGAGACAGGGGGGAGCTGTTTTTT. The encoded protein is CASSPRDRGELFF.

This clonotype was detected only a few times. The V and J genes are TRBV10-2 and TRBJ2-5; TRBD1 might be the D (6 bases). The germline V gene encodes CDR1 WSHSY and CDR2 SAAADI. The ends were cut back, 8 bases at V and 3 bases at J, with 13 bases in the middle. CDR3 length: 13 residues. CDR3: CASGTTGKETQYF. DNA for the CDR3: TGCGCCAGCGGGACCACAGGGAAAGAGACCCAGTACTTC.

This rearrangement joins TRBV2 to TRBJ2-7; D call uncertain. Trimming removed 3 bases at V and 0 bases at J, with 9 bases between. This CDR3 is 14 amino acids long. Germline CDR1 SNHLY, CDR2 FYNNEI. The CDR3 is CASSESVASYEQYF. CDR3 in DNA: TGTGCCAGCAGTGAGTCGGTAGCCTCCTACGAGCAGTACTTC.

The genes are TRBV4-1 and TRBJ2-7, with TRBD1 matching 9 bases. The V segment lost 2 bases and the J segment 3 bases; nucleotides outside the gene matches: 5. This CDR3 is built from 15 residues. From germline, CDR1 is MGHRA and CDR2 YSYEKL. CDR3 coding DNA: TGCGCCAGCAGCCAAAGGGACAGGGCAGGCTACGAGCAGTACTTC. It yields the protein CASSQRDRAGYEQYF.

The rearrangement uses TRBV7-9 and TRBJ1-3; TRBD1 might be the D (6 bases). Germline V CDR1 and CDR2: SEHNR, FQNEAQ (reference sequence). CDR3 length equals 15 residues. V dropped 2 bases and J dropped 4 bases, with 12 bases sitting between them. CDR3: CASSLQTGRGNTIYF. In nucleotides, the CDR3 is TGTGCCAGCAGCTTACAGACAGGAAGAGGAAACACCATATATTTT.

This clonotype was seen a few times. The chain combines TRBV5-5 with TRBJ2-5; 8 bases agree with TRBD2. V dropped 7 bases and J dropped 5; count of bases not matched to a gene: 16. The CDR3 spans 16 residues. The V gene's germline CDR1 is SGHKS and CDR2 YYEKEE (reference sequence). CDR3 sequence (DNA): TGTGCCAGCCTCTGGATAGCGGGAACAGCCCCGGAGACCCAGTACTTC. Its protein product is CASLWIAGTAPETQYF.